These 17 T cell receptor beta chains were sequenced from one sample in a study of blood T cell repertoires in COVID-19. Using immunoSEQ multiplex PCR, the repertoire was profiled, and TCRdb retains in-frame clones only, with some absent. The sample contains about 110,000 clones, about 72% of which appear only once. Specimen: peripheral blood. These receptors were collected from a woman aged 60-75 years with acute or convalescent COVID-19.

The J gene is TRBJ1-1, the V gene TRBV2, with D hard to call. The CDR3 has 11 residues. V dropped 3 bases and J dropped 6 bases, with 5 bases sitting between them. In germline, CDR1 is SNHLY, CDR2 FYNNEI. The CDR3 loop is CASSEGPEAFF. DNA of the CDR3: TGTGCCAGCAGTGAGGGCCCTGAAGCTTTCTTT.

This chain joins TRBV5-8 and TRBJ1-5; D gene unclear. The CDR3 extends over 15 amino acids. The germline gives CDR1 SGHTS, CDR2 YDEGEE. The germline V and J ends were trimmed by 0 bases and 3 bases, with 10 bases remaining between them. This CDR3 reads CASSLVAVLNQPQHF. The CDR3, as DNA: TGTGCCAGCAGCTTGGTGGCAGTCCTCAATCAGCCCCAGCATTTT.

V gene TRBV30 combines with J gene TRBJ1-2, with D possibly TRBD1 on 5 matching bases. Germline V gives CDR1 GTSNPN, CDR2 SVGIG (reference sequence). The ends were cut back, 4 bases at V and 11 bases at J, with 23 bases in the middle. The CDR3 runs to 14 residues. Here the CDR3 DNA reads TGTGCCTGGACTACAGGTTCCCTACAAGGCCCTTACACCTTC. Protein product: CAWTTGSLQGPYTF.

The rearrangement joins TRBV5-1 to TRBJ1-1, with D possibly matching TRBD1 (6 bases). Trimming took 0 bases from V and 5 from J, leaving 20 bases between them. Germline CDR1 SGHRS, CDR2 YFSETQ. CDR3 length equals 17 residues. The CDR3 here is CASSLVLRQEGNTEAFF. The CDR3 nucleotides are TGCGCCAGCAGCTTGGTTTTAAGACAGGAAGGGAATACTGAAGCTTTCTTT.

The rearrangement links TRBV28 to TRBJ2-5; TRBD1 agrees at 8 bases. The CDR3 has 17 residues. The ends lost 1 base at V and 4 bases at J; junction bases unmatched: 11. In germline, CDR1 is MDHEN, CDR2 SYDVKM. CDR3 coding DNA: TGTGCCAGCAGTTTATTGGGTGGCAGGGGGCTTCGAGAGACCCAGTACTTC. This gives the protein CASSLLGGRGLRETQYF.

The CDR3: CASSLQLRGNTEAFF. CDR3 sequence (DNA): TGTGCCAGCAGCTTACAACTCAGGGGAAACACTGAAGCTTTCTTT. V is TRBV7-8 and J is TRBJ1-1; TRBD1 might be the D (6 bases). CDR1 is SGHVS, CDR2 FQNEAQ, per germline. Trimming cost V 2 bases and J 2 bases, with 12 bases left between them. CDR3 length: 15 residues.

The chain uses TRBV30 and TRBJ2-7; the match to TRBD2 covers 8 bases. In germline, CDR1 is GTSNPN, CDR2 SVGIG (reference sequence). The CDR3 runs 15 residues. J lost 0 bases, V lost 4 bases, and 8 bases had no gene match. The CDR3 loop reads CAWTVAGTFSYEQYF. The CDR3 bases are TGTGCCTGGACGGTAGCGGGAACTTTCTCCTACGAGCAGTACTTC.

This clone was seen only a few times. The rearrangement uses TRBV18 and TRBJ1-1, with D perhaps matching TRBD1 (6 bases). Per the germline V gene, CDR1 is KGHSH and CDR2 is LQKENI. This CDR3 has 17 amino acids. V was pared by 7 bases and J by 3 bases, with 24 bases between. CDR3 in amino acids: CASYTETGRHSYTEAFF. For the CDR3, the DNA is TGTGCCAGCTACACCGAAACAGGGCGACATTCGTACACTGAAGCTTTCTTT.

This clone has a count of ten or more. V gene TRBV19 combines with J gene TRBJ2-1, with D possibly being TRBD2 (5 bases). The germline gives CDR1 LNHDA, CDR2 SQIVND (reference sequence). This CDR3 is built from 15 residues. V lost 2 bases and J 7 bases, leaving 15 bases between the germline ends. The CDR3 DNA reads TGTGCCAGTAGTATACTAGCCGGAGTGCCAAATGAGCAGTTCTTC. This codes for CASSILAGVPNEQFF.

V and J are TRBV7-2 and TRBJ2-3; D not certain. With 3 bases removed from V and 4 bases from J, the gap between germline ends came to 17 bases. The CDR3 covers 16 residues. Germline lookup yields CDR1 SGHTA and CDR2 FQGNSA. In nucleotides, the CDR3 is TGTGCCAGCAGCTTTCGGTCCCTCCACCTCCCAGATACGCAGTATTTT. Its translation: CASSFRSLHLPDTQYF. The full variable domain, rest sourced from reference TRBV7-2 and TRBJ2-3, is GAGVSQSPSNKVTEKGKDVELRCDPISGHTALYWYRQSLGQGLEFLIYFQGNSAPDKSGLPSDRFSAERTGGSVSTLTIQRTQQEDSAVYLCASSFRSLHLPDTQYFGPGTRLTVL.

V gene TRBV4-2 combines with J gene TRBJ1-3; no definite D call. The CDR3 totals 17 residues. Per germline, CDR1 LGHNA and CDR2 YNFKEQ. V dropped 1 base and J dropped 0 bases, with 13 bases sitting between them. DNA for the CDR3: TGTGCCAGCAGCCAAGTGGGCCAGGCGCTCTCTGGAAACACCATATATTTT. The encoded protein is CASSQVGQALSGNTIYF.

J is TRBJ1-2 and V is TRBV20-1, with D hard to call. The germline V gene has CDR1 DFQATT and CDR2 SNEGSKA (reference sequence). The CDR3 runs 10 residues. The germline V and J ends were trimmed by 1 base and 6 bases, with 3 bases remaining between them. CDR3 in DNA: TGCAGTGCTAGAGTAGATGGCTACACCTTC. Translated, it gives CSARVDGYTF.

The chain carries TRBV11-2 and TRBJ1-2, with 10 bases matching TRBD1. Germline assignment: CDR1 SGHAT and CDR2 FQNNGV. Losses at the gene ends were 6 bases for V and 11 bases for J; bases not matched to a gene: 12. The CDR3 length is 14 residues. This CDR3 reads CASSHSGTGAGYTF. The CDR3 DNA reads TGTGCCAGCAGTCACTCCGGGACAGGGGCGGGTTACACCTTC.

This clone was counted a few times. The V call is TRBV19, the J call TRBJ1-5, with D perhaps TRBD1 (5 bases). V lost 3 bases, J lost 2 bases, and 11 bases lay in between. The germline V gene encodes CDR1 LNHDA and CDR2 SQIVND (reference sequence). This CDR3 has 15 amino acids. The CDR3 here is CASSIWGVRNQPQHF. CDR3 sequence (DNA): TGTGCCAGTAGTATTTGGGGGGTGCGCAATCAGCCCCAGCATTTT.

The CDR3 is CSASWDRATTDTQYF. The CDR3 coding sequence is TGCAGTGCTAGTTGGGACAGGGCAACCACAGATACGCAGTATTTT. The chain joins TRBV20-1 to TRBJ2-3; 9 positions agree with TRBD1. Per the germline V gene, CDR1 is DFQATT and CDR2 is SNEGSKA (reference sequence). The CDR3 is 15 amino acids. V lost 3 bases to trimming and J lost 2 bases; unmatched junction nucleotides: 6.

V gene TRBV6-5 combines with J gene TRBJ1-4, with 7 nucleotides matching TRBD1. V gave up 6 bases and J gave up 4 bases; unmatched junction bases: 8. This CDR3 is built from 15 residues. CDR1 is MNHEY and CDR2 is SVGAGI in the germline V gene. In nucleotides, the CDR3 is TGTGCCAGCAGACCCTGGGGGACAGATAATGAAAAACTGTTTTTT. As protein: CASRPWGTDNEKLFF.

J is TRBJ1-1 and V is TRBV10-3; 7 bases are shared with TRBD1. After removal of 10 bases from V and 0 bases from J, the junction contained 5 bases not matched to a gene. Germline V gene data show CDR1 as ENHRY and CDR2 as SYGVKD. This CDR3 contains 13 residues. CDR3 nucleotides: TGTGCCACGACCGGGACAGTGAACACTGAAGCTTTCTTT. As protein: CATTGTVNTEAFF.